The present T cell receptor (beta chain) was sequenced within a study of human versus mouse CDR3 diversity and MHC coevolution. Study results and limitations: Compared with mice, human CDR3s carried more deletions and insertions on average. Clonal inequality was lowest in most of the three human donors.

V lost 0 bases to trimming and J lost 5 bases, with 14 bases between them. The CDR3 is 15 residues long. Germline V gives CDR1 SGHTS, CDR2 YDEGEE. The method was immunoSEQ multiplex PCR; TCRdb's version includes in-frame clones alone and lacks a portion of them. The table shows more than 55,000 clones, with 94% occurring only once. A single count supports this clone. The antigen is undetermined. Cells were CD45RO-negative CD62L-positive naive CD4 T cells sorted from PBMCs. The sequenced sample was naive CD4+ T cells from blood. Subset in this sample: CD45RO-negative CD62L-positive naive CD4 T cells. The chain is built from TRBV5-8 and TRBJ2-5; possibly TRBD1 for D (6 bases). This TCR was recovered from a person between 60 and 70 years old in good health. DNA for the CDR3: TGTGCCAGCAGCTTGGCCACAAGGCAGGGGGAGACCCAGTACTTC. Its translation is CASSLATRQGETQYF.